The clone carrying this T cell receptor (beta chain) was found once. UMIs and sample barcodes were carried by the TCR alpha and TCR beta cDNA libraries that 5'RACE produced using constant-segment primers. MiXCR, run by TCRdb on the 5' RACE reads, gives a single entry per CDR3 protein. The sample records under 250,000 distinct CDR3 sequences, approximately 30% being singletons. The data derive from a study of T-cell memory formation after mild COVID-19. Across the study: TCR clusters mostly belonged to single donors.

V was trimmed by 1 base and J by 2 bases, leaving 14 bases between them. The CDR3 is 16 residues long. CDR1 is SEHNR and CDR2 is FQNEAQ in the germline V gene (reference sequence). The clonotype was recovered from an adult woman who had mild COVID-19 (a few samples of this study predate the infection). Cell type and time point are not known. This chain links TRBV7-9 with TRBJ1-1; TRBD1 is a possible D gene (6 bases). The sequencing input was PBMCs or a T cell subset sorted from them (not recorded which). The CDR3 bases are TGTGCCAGCAGCTTAGAGGTGTGGGGGCTTAACACTGAAGCTTTCTTT. It is translated as CASSLEVWGLNTEAFF.